The 32 T cell receptor beta chains below all came from one sample that was sequenced in a study of T-cell reconstitution after alpha-beta-depleted transplantation in children. Library preparation (for TCRbeta) was performed with unique molecular identifiers. TCRdb independently ran MiXCR on the PCR reads; one entry per CDR3 protein. This sample has fewer than 550,000 distinct CDR3 sequences; 11% occur once, and the top ten carry around 15%. The sequences come from PBMCs, mostly from graft donor cells, collected 180 days after TCRalphabeta/CD19-depleted stem cell transplant. These receptor sequences come from a female patient aged 2-9 years who had a stem cell transplant for aplastic anemia, so the T cells may come from the graft donor.

In its sample, this clonotype was seen a few times. The rearrangement links TRBV7-3 to TRBJ2-7; possible D gene TRBD1, 5 bases. Germline lookup yields CDR1 SGHTA and CDR2 FQGTGA. V was trimmed by 5 bases and J by 2 bases, leaving 19 bases between them. The CDR3 contains 16 residues. This chain's CDR3 is CASSGITTLGPYEQYF. The CDR3 DNA sequence: TGTGCCAGCAGCGGAATCACTACCCTGGGGCCCTACGAGCAGTACTTC.

This chain uses TRBV21-1 with TRBJ2-5. TRBV21-1 is reported as a pseudogene. There are 13 residues in the CDR3. CDR3 in amino acids: CASGTQSQETQYF. As DNA, the CDR3 is TGTGCCAGCGGTACACAGTCCCAAGAGACCCAGTACTTC.

This clonotype occurred a few times. This CDR3 is CASSQGTAATNEKLFF. As DNA, the CDR3 is TGCGCCAGCAGCCAAGGGACAGCAGCAACTAATGAAAAACTGTTTTTT. The chain combines TRBV4-3 with TRBJ1-4; D possibly corresponds to TRBD1 (6 bases). Germline V gene lookup returns CDR1 LGHNA and CDR2 YSLEER. The CDR3 extends over 16 amino acids. Trimming removed 1 base at V and 0 bases at J, with 9 bases between.

This clonotype was recorded many times. The chain joins TRBV20-1 to TRBJ2-5; either TRBD1 or TRBD2 may supply D (5 bases each). The germline V gene has CDR1 DFQATT and CDR2 SNEGSKA (reference sequence). The CDR3 is made up of 13 amino acids. V was clipped by 4 bases and J by 3 bases, with 12 bases between them. For the CDR3, the DNA is TGCAGTGCTAATGAGGGACGGAAAGAGACCCAGTACTTC. It is translated as CSANEGRKETQYF.

The chain uses TRBV12-3 or TRBV12-4 and TRBJ1-1; a possible D gene is TRBD1 (6 bases). V was cut by 6 bases and J by 4 bases, with 15 bases left in between. There are 14 residues in the CDR3. Written as DNA, the CDR3 is TGTGCCAGCAGACAAACAGGGTCGGGCACTGAAGCTTTCTTT. Residues: CASRQTGSGTEAFF.

This clonotype was seen only a few times. The rearrangement uses TRBV7-9 and TRBJ1-1; no clear D gene. The CDR3 sequence is 11 residues long. Deletions cut 7 bases from V and 1 base from J, with 4 bases between. The germline CDR1 and CDR2 sequences are SEHNR and FQNEAQ (reference sequence). DNA of the CDR3: TGTGCCAGCACCCCGAACACTGAAGCTTTCTTT. As protein: CASTPNTEAFF. Supplemented by reference TRBV7-9 and TRBJ1-1, the full variable domain reads DTGVSQNPRHKITKRGQNVTFRCDPISEHNRLYWYRQTLGQGPEFLTYFQNEAQLEKSRLLSDRFSAERPKGSFSTLEIQRTEQGDSAMYLCASTPNTEAFFGQGTRLTVV.

This rearrangement joins TRBV20-1 to TRBJ2-3, with a tentative D call TRBD1 (7 bases). Germline CDR1 reads DFQATT; CDR2 reads SNEGSKA (reference sequence). There are 14 residues in the CDR3. The ends were cut back, 7 bases at V and 2 bases at J, with 16 bases in the middle. The CDR3 DNA is TGCAGTGTTCCTCAGGGGGGCCTCACAGATACGCAGTATTTT. Encoded protein: CSVPQGGLTDTQYF.

Many counts were recorded for this clonotype. This chain uses TRBV7-9 with TRBJ1-3; 7 nucleotides align to TRBD1. CDR1 and CDR2 (germline): SEHNR, FQNEAQ (reference sequence). The CDR3 sequence is 14 residues long. The V segment lost 5 bases and the J segment 4 bases; nucleotides outside the gene matches: 5. CDR3 sequence reads: CASSPGTAGNTIYF. In nucleotides, the CDR3 is TGTGCCAGCAGCCCCGGGACAGCGGGAAACACCATATATTTT.

The chain combines TRBV5-6 with TRBJ2-7; no reliable D call. Germline V lookup: CDR1 SGHDT, CDR2 YYEEEE. The CDR3 spans 14 residues. Between the trimmed V and J ends, which lost 4 bases and 3 bases, there was a span of 14 bases. In nucleotides, the CDR3 is TGTGCCAGCAGCCCATTGTCCGGGCTCTACGAGCAGTACGTC. Protein: CASSPLSGLYEQYV.

J is TRBJ2-7 and V is TRBV29-1, with D tentatively TRBD1 or TRBD2 (5 bases each). Germline V gene lookup returns CDR1 SQVTM and CDR2 ANQGSEA. The CDR3 totals 13 residues. Deletions cut 7 bases from V and 2 bases from J, with 15 bases between. The CDR3 DNA is TGCAGCGCCGAGGGGTTAAATACCTACGAGCAGTACTTC. Translated: CSAEGLNTYEQYF.

This clonotype was seen ten or more times. Compared with germline, one end of the junction differs, possibly owing to a read error. This sequence joins TRBV28 and TRBJ2-1; D unclear. The CDR3 length is 12 residues. CDR1 is MDHEN, CDR2 SYDVKM, per germline. The CDR3 reads CASSFPYDEQFF. DNA of the CDR3: TGTGCCAGCAGTTTTCCCTACGATGAGCAGTTCTTC.

V and J are TRBV20-1 and TRBJ1-2; D is unresolved. Trimming left V 4 bases short and J 4 bases short, with 7 bases between. From germline, CDR1 is DFQATT and CDR2 SNEGSKA (reference sequence). The CDR3 is 11 amino acids. The CDR3 region has the DNA TGCAGTGCTACCGGACCCTATGGCTACACCTTC. It encodes CSATGPYGYTF.

This clonotype has a handful of counts. In DNA form, the CDR3 reads TGTGCCAGCAGCTCACAAGCCCGGGGGAGCACAGATACGCAGTATTTT. This sequence encodes CASSSQARGSTDTQYF. The chain uses TRBV5-6 and TRBJ2-3; D may be TRBD2 (6 bases). The V gene lost 3 bases and the J gene lost 0 bases, with 14 bases spanning the gap. Per the germline V gene, CDR1 is SGHDT and CDR2 is YYEEEE. The CDR3 consists of 16 residues.

This clonotype was counted between two and nine times. CDR3 sequence: CSARDPWDRPGEQFF. The CDR3 DNA reads TGCAGTGCTAGAGATCCTTGGGACAGACCGGGTGAGCAGTTCTTC. The rearrangement joins TRBV20-1 to TRBJ2-1, with TRBD1 matching 7 bases. Trimming cost V 0 bases and J 9 bases; bases outside gene matches: 11. Per the germline V gene, CDR1 is DFQATT and CDR2 is SNEGSKA (reference sequence). This CDR3 is built from 15 residues.

V usage is TRBV29-1 and J usage is TRBJ2-7; no firm D call. CDR3 length: 13 residues. The V gene's germline CDR1 is SQVTM and CDR2 ANQGSEA. Trimming cost V 4 bases and J 4 bases, with 14 bases left between them. The CDR3 sequence: CSVVGKPTYEQYF. In nucleotides, the CDR3 is TGCAGCGTTGTTGGGAAACCGACATACGAGCAGTACTTC.

This clonotype appeared a few times. The chain couples TRBV7-9 to TRBJ2-7; D is perhaps TRBD1 (5 bases). CDR3 length: 16 residues. V was trimmed by 5 bases and J by 0 bases, leaving 17 bases between them. Per the germline V gene, CDR1 is SEHNR and CDR2 is FQNEAQ (reference sequence). CDR3 amino acids: CASSPPPTGISYEQYV. CDR3 sequence (DNA): TGTGCCAGCAGCCCCCCCCCTACAGGAATCTCCTACGAGCAGTACGTC.

The V gene is TRBV14, the J gene TRBJ2-7; D remains ambiguous. Germline values: CDR1 SGHDN, CDR2 FVKESK. V was shortened by 4 bases and J by 0 bases, with 7 bases between the two germline ends. The CDR3 loop spans 13 amino acids. The CDR3 sequence: CASSRRSSYEQYF. The CDR3 nucleotides are TGTGCCAGCAGCCGAAGAAGCTCCTACGAGCAGTACTTC.

In its sample, this clonotype was seen a few times. The rearrangement joins TRBV9 to TRBJ2-7; 15 positions agree with TRBD2. CDR1 SGDLS and CDR2 YYNGEE come from the germline V gene. Unmatched junction bases numbered 4, after V lost 3 bases and J lost 6 bases. The CDR3 is 15 residues long. CDR3: CASSGTSGRAGEQYF. The CDR3 DNA reads as TGTGCCAGCAGCGGGACTAGCGGGAGGGCCGGCGAGCAGTACTTC. The full variable domain, rest sourced from reference TRBV9 and TRBJ2-7, is DSGVTQTPKHLITATGQRVTLRCSPRSGDLSVYWYQQSLDQGLQFLIQYYNGEERAKGNILERFSAQQFPDLHSELNLSSLELGDSALYFCASSGTSGRAGEQYFGPGTRLTVT.

The chain carries TRBV20-1 and TRBJ1-5; D is uncertain. The V gene's germline CDR1 is DFQATT and CDR2 SNEGSKA (reference sequence). This CDR3 comprises 17 residues. V shed 2 bases and J shed 4 bases, with 21 bases lying between them. This chain's CDR3 is CSARRRVGRGPNQPQHF. The CDR3 DNA is TGCAGTGCTAGACGTAGGGTCGGGAGAGGTCCGAATCAGCCCCAGCATTTT.

This clonotype was detected a few times. The V and J genes are TRBV15 and TRBJ2-3; unclear D gene. The CDR3 totals 13 residues. Trimming removed 3 bases at V and 0 bases at J, with 4 bases between. The germline V gene has CDR1 LNHNV and CDR2 YYDKDF (reference sequence). The chain's CDR3 is CATSRGSTDTQYF. CDR3 nucleotides: TGTGCCACCAGCAGGGGAAGCACAGATACGCAGTATTTT.

The chain links TRBV10-3 to TRBJ2-5; D is ambiguous. CDR1 and CDR2 (germline): ENHRY, SYGVKD. With 4 bases removed from V and 1 base from J, the gap between germline ends came to 4 bases. The CDR3 runs to 12 residues. Here the CDR3 DNA reads TGTGCCATCAGTGCCGTCCAAGAGACCCAGTACTTC. Protein sequence: CAISAVQETQYF.

V usage is TRBV7-3 and J usage is TRBJ1-1; no reliable D call. V lost 5 bases, J lost 10 bases, and 17 bases lay in between. From germline, CDR1 is SGHTA and CDR2 FQGTGA. The CDR3 covers 13 residues. CDR3 DNA: TGTGCCAGCAGCCCGCCCCGCGGGGAAGTAGCTTTCTTT. Its translation is CASSPPRGEVAFF.

This clonotype was counted many times. The gene calls are TRBV5-1 and TRBJ2-7; D may be TRBD1 (5 bases). Germline V gives CDR1 SGHRS, CDR2 YFSETQ. The CDR3 is made up of 14 amino acids. V lost 1 base and J 3 bases, leaving 11 bases between the germline ends. The CDR3 here is CASSLSDTRYEQYF. As DNA, the CDR3 is TGCGCCAGCAGCTTGTCGGACACTCGCTACGAGCAGTACTTC.

The chain joins TRBV27 to TRBJ1-2; 7 bases agree with TRBD1. Germline V gene sequence: CDR1 MNHEY, CDR2 SMNVEV (reference sequence). The CDR3 extends over 15 amino acids. V lost 4 bases to trimming and J lost 4 bases; unmatched junction nucleotides: 9. The CDR3 region has the DNA TGTGCCAGCAGTTCTGGACAGGCCCCCGGCTATGGCTACACCTTC. It codes for CASSSGQAPGYGYTF.

V usage is TRBV12-3 or TRBV12-4 and J usage is TRBJ1-2, with TRBD1 as a possible D gene (6 bases). Trimming cost V 2 bases and J 6 bases, with 13 bases left between them. The CDR3 length is 14 residues. CDR3 DNA sequence: TGTGCCAGCAGTTTATTTGGGGGGCGGGATGGCTACACCTTC. It translates to CASSLFGGRDGYTF.

This chain links TRBV14 with TRBJ1-3, with 9 bases lining up with TRBD1. Per the germline V gene, CDR1 is SGHDN and CDR2 is FVKESK. The CDR3 has 15 residues. After removal of 1 base from V and 4 bases from J, the junction contained 2 bases not matched to a gene. The CDR3 loop reads CASSQGQGGGNTIYF. The CDR3 region has the DNA TGTGCCAGCAGCCAAGGACAGGGGGGAGGAAACACCATATATTTT.

In this sample, this clonotype turned up many times. J is TRBJ2-1 and V is TRBV5-1, with 7 bases fitting TRBD2. Unmatched junction bases numbered 8, after V lost 5 bases and J lost 0 bases. Germline V lookup: CDR1 SGHRS, CDR2 YFSETQ. This CDR3 comprises 16 residues. The CDR3 loop reads CASREPGGSSYNEQFF. DNA of the CDR3: TGCGCCAGCAGGGAGCCTGGCGGGAGCTCCTACAATGAGCAGTTCTTC.

CDR3 coding DNA: TGCGCCAGCAGCCTTCCGCCGGGACTAGCGGGAGCCTACGAGCAGTACTTC. As protein: CASSLPPGLAGAYEQYF. V usage is TRBV4-3 and J usage is TRBJ2-7, with 14 bases lining up with TRBD2. The V segment lost 4 bases and the J segment 2 bases; nucleotides outside the gene matches: 7. This CDR3 spans 17 amino acids. CDR1 is LGHNA, CDR2 YSLEER, per germline.

This clonotype occurred a few times. This chain links TRBV14 with TRBJ2-5, with 10 bases aligning to TRBD2. Germline values: CDR1 SGHDN, CDR2 FVKESK. The CDR3 is made up of 16 amino acids. V gave up 3 bases and J gave up 3 bases; unmatched junction bases: 7. The DNA of the CDR3 is TGTGCCAGCAGCCAGGGGCCCGGACTAGCGGAAGAGACCCAGTACTTC. This codes for CASSQGPGLAEETQYF. Variable domain in full (rest from reference TRBV14 and TRBJ2-5): EAGVTQFPSHSVIEKGQTVTLRCDPISGHDNLYWYRRVMGKEIKFLLHFVKESKQDESGMPNNRFLAERTGGTYSTLKVQPAELEDSGVYFCASSQGPGLAEETQYFGPGTRLLVL.

This rearrangement joins TRBV7-2 to TRBJ2-1; D is uncertain. The CDR3 has 14 amino acids. Trimming removed 1 base from V and 4 bases from J, with 8 bases in between. CDR1 SGHTA and CDR2 FQGNSA come from the germline V gene. CDR3: CASSLEHQYNEQFF. The DNA for the CDR3 is TGTGCCAGCAGCTTAGAACACCAGTACAATGAGCAGTTCTTC. Using reference TRBV7-2 and TRBJ2-1 for the parts outside the CDR3, the full variable domain is GAGVSQSPSNKVTEKGKDVELRCDPISGHTALYWYRQSLGQGLEFLIYFQGNSAPDKSGLPSDRFSAERTGGSVSTLTIQRTQQEDSAVYLCASSLEHQYNEQFFGPGTRLTVL.

The chain uses TRBV13 and TRBJ1-4, with TRBD1 matching over 8 bases. V lost 5 bases and J lost 1; bases outside the gene matches: 0. Germline assignment: CDR1 PRHDT and CDR2 FYEKMQ (reference sequence). This CDR3 region has 14 residues. CDR3 region: CASSTGGTNEKLFF. The CDR3 bases are TGTGCCAGCAGCACAGGGGGAACTAATGAAAAACTGTTTTTT. The complete variable domain, with remaining parts taken from reference TRBV13 and TRBJ1-4, reads AAGVIQSPRHLIKEKRETATLKCYPIPRHDTVYWYQQGPGQDPQFLISFYEKMQSDKGSIPDRFSAQQFSDYHSELNMSSLELGDSALYFCASSTGGTNEKLFFGSGTQLSVL.

The CDR3 coding sequence is TGTGCCAGCAGCCAAACACGGACAGCGGTCAATGAGCAGTTCTTC. This codes for CASSQTRTAVNEQFF. The chain has TRBV3-1 and TRBJ2-1, with D perhaps TRBD1 (6 bases). The CDR3 loop spans 15 amino acids. Per germline, CDR1 LGHDT and CDR2 YNNKEL (reference sequence). The ends were cut back, 2 bases at V and 6 bases at J, with 14 bases in the middle.